The 2 T cell receptor beta chains in this list originate from one sample, sequenced in a study of T cells in localized non-small cell lung cancer. Some clones are missing from TCRdb's copy, which holds only in-frame ones; the method was immunoSEQ multiplex PCR. Of about 30,000 clones in the sample, 85% to 90% were seen once. This specimen consisted of peripheral blood, obtained before any cancer treatment. Receptors originate from a female donor over 55 with stage I lung adenocarcinoma.

This chain uses TRBV7-2 with TRBJ1-1; 7 bases are shared with TRBD1. V shed 5 bases and J 5 bases; nucleotides not matched to a gene: 11. Per the germline V gene, CDR1 is SGHTA and CDR2 is FQGNSA. CDR3 length equals 15 residues. The CDR3 coding sequence is TGTGCCAGCAGCAGACCGACAGGGATATTTACTGAAGCTTTCTTT. Residues: CASSRPTGIFTEAFF.

The chain is built from TRBV7-3 and TRBJ2-1; 7 bases line up with TRBD2. The germline V gene has CDR1 SGHTA and CDR2 FQGTGA. The CDR3 spans 18 residues. V was clipped by 0 bases and J by 5 bases; unmatched bases: 13. The CDR3 bases are TGTGCCAGCAGCTTAACGCCCCCCGGGGCGGGGGAACACAATGAGCAGTTCTTC. Protein sequence: CASSLTPPGAGEHNEQFF.